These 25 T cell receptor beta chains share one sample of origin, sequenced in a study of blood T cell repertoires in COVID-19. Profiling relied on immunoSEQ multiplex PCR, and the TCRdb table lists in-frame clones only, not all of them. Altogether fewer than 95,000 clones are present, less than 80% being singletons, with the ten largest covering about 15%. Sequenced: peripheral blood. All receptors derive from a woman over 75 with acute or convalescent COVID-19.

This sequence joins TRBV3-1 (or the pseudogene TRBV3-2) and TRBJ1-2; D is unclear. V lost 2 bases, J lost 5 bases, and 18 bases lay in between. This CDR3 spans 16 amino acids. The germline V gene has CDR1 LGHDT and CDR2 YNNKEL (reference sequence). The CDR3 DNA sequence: TGTGCCAGCAGCCAATCGAGAGCCCGGGCGGGGTATGGCTACACCTTC. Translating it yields CASSQSRARAGYGYTF.

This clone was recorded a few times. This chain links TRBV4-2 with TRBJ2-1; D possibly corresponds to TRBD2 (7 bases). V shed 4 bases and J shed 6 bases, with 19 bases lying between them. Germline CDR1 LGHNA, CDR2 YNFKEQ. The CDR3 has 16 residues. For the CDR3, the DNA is TGTGCCAGCAGCCGGCGAGGGGGGGGGCCTGTCAATGAGCAGTTCTTC. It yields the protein CASSRRGGGPVNEQFF.

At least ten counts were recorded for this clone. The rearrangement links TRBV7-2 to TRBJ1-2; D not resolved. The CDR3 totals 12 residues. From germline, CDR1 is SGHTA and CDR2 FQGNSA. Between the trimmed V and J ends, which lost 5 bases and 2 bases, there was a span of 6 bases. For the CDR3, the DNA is TGTGCCAGCAGCACCCTAAACTATGGCTACACCTTC. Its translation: CASSTLNYGYTF.

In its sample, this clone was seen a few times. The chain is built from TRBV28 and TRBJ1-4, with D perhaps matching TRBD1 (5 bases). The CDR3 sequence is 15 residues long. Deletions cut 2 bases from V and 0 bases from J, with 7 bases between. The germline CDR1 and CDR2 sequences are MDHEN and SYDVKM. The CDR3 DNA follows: TGTGCCAGCAGTTTAATGGGGCCAACTAATGAAAAACTGTTTTTT. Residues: CASSLMGPTNEKLFF.

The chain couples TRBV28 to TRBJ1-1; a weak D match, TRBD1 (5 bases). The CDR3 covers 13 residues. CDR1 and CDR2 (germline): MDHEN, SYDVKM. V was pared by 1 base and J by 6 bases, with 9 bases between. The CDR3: CASSLSQGSEAFF. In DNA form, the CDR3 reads TGTGCCAGCAGTTTATCCCAGGGATCTGAAGCTTTCTTT. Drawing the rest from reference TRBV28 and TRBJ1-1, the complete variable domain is DVKVTQSSRYLVKRTGEKVFLECVQDMDHENMFWYRQDPGLGLRLIYFSYDVKMKEKGDIPEGYSVSREKKERFSLILESASTNQTSMYLCASSLSQGSEAFFGQGTRLTVV.

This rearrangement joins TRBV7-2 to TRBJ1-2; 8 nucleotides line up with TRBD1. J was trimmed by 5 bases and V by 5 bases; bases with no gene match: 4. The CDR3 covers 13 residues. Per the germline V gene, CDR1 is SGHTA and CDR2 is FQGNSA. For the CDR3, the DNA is TGTGCCAGCAGCCAGAGGACAGGGTATGGCTACACCTTC. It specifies CASSQRTGYGYTF.

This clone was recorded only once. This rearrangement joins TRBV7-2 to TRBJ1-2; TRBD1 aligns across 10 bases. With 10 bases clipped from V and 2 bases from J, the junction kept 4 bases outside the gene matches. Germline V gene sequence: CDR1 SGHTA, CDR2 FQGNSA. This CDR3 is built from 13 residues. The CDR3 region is CATRQGANYGYTF. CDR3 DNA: TGTGCCACCAGACAGGGGGCCAACTATGGCTACACCTTC.

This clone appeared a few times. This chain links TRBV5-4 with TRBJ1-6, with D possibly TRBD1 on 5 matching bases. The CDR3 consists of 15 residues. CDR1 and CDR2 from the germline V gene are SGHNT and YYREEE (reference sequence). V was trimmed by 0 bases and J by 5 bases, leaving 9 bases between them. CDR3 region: CASSLGGDNNSPLHF. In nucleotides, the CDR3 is TGTGCCAGCAGCTTGGGGGGCGATAATAATTCACCCCTCCACTTT. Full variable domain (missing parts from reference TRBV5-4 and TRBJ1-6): ETGVTQSPTHLIKTRGQQVTLRCSSQSGHNTVSWYQQALGQGPQFIFQYYREEENGRGNFPPRFSGLQFPNYSSELNVNALELDDSALYLCASSLGGDNNSPLHFGNGTRLTVT.

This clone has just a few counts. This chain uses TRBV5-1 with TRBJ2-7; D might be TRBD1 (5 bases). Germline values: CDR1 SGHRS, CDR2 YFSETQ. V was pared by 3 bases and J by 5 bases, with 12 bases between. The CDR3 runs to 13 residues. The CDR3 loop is CASSYQGYDEQYF. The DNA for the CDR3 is TGCGCCAGCAGCTATCAGGGCTACGACGAGCAGTACTTC.

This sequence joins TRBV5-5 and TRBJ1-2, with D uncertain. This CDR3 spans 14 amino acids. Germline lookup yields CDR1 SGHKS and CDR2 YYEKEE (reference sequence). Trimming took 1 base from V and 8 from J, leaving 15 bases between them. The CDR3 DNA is TGTGCCAGCAGCTTGACGCGTTCGGTTTACGGCTACACCTTC. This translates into CASSLTRSVYGYTF.

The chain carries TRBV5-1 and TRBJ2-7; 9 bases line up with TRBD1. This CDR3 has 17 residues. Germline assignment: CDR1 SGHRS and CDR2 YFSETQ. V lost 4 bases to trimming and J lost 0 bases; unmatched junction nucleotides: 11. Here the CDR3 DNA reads TGCGCCAGCAGCCCAGGGACAGGGTCAGGGCTCTCCTACGAGCAGTACTTC. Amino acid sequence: CASSPGTGSGLSYEQYF.

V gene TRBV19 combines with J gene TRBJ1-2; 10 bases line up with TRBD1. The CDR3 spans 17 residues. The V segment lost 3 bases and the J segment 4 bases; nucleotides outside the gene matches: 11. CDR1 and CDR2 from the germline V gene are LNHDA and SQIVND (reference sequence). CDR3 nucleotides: TGTGCCAGTAGTATTCCACGACAGGGGGCGCGGGGCTATGGCTACACCTTC. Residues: CASSIPRQGARGYGYTF.

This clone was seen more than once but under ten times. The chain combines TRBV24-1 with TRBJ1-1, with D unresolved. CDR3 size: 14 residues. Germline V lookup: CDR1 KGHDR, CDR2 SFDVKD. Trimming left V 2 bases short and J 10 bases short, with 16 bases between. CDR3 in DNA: TGTGCCACCAGTGATTGGCCAAACCGTCGTGGAGCTTTCTTT. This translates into CATSDWPNRRGAFF.

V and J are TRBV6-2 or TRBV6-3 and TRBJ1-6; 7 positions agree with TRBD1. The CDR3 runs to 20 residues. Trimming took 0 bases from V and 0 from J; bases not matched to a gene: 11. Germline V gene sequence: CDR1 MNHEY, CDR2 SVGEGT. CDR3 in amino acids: CASSYSIGTAPSSYNSPLHF. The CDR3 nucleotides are TGTGCCAGCAGTTACTCGATCGGGACAGCCCCGAGCTCCTATAATTCACCCCTCCACTTT.

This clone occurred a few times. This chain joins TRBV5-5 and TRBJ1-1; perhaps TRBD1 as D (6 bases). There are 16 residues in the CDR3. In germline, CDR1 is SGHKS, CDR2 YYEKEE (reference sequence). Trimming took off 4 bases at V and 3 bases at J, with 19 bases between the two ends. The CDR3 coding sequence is TGTGCCAGCAGCCGGACAGCGTTTAAACCCTACACTGAAGCTTTCTTT. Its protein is CASSRTAFKPYTEAFF.

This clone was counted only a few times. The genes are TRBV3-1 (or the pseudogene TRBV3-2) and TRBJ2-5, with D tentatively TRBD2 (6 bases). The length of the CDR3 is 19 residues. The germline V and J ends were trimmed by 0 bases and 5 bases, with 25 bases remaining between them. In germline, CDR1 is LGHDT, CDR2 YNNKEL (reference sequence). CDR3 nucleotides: TGTGCCAGCAGCCAAGAACTCCCCCTAAGGGGCGCGGGGAAGGAGACCCAGTACTTC. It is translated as CASSQELPLRGAGKETQYF.

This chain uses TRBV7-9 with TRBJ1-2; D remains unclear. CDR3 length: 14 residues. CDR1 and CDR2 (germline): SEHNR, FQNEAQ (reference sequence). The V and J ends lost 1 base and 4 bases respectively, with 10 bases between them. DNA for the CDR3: TGTGCCAGCAGCTTAGGAGGGTCCGGCTATGGCTACACCTTC. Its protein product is CASSLGGSGYGYTF.

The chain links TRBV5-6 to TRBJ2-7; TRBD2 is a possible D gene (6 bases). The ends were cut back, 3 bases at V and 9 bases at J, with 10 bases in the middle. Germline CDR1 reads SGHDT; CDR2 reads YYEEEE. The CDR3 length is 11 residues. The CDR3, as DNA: TGTGCCAGCAGCTCGAGGCGGGGGCAGTACTTC. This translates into CASSSRRGQYF.

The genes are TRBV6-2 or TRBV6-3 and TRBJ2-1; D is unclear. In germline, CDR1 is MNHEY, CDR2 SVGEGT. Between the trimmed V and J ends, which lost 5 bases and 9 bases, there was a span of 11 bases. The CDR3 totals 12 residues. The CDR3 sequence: CASSTQVGEQFF. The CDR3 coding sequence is TGTGCCAGCAGTACTCAAGTCGGTGAGCAGTTCTTC.

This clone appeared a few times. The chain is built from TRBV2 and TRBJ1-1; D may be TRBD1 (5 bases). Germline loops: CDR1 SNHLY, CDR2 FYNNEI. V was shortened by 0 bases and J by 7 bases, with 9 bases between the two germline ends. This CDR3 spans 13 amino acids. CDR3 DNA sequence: TGTGCCAGCAGTGAAGCCGGGACTTTTGAAGCTTTCTTT. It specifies CASSEAGTFEAFF.

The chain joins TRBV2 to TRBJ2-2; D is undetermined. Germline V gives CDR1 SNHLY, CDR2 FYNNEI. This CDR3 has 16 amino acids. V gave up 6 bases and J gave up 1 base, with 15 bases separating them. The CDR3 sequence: CASSAEPPQNTGELFF. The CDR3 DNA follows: TGTGCCAGCAGCGCCGAACCTCCACAGAACACCGGGGAGCTGTTTTTT.

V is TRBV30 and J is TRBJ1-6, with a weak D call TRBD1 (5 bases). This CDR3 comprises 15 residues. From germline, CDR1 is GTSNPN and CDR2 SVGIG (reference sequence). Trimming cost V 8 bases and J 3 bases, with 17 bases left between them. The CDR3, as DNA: TGTGCCCTGGGGGGGAGAAATGACTATAATTCACCCCTCCACTTT. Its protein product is CALGGRNDYNSPLHF.

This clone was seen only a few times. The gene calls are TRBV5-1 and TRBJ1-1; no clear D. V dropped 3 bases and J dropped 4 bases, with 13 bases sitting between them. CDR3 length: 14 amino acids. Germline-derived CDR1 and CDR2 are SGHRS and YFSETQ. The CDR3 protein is CASSYSGKSTEAFF. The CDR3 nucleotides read TGCGCCAGCAGCTACTCGGGGAAGAGCACTGAAGCTTTCTTT.

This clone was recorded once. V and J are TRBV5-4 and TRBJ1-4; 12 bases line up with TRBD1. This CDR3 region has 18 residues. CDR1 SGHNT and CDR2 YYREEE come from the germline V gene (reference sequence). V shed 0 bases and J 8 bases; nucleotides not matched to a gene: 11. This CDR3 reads CASSLGPGQGARKEKLFF. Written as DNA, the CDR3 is TGTGCCAGCAGCTTGGGACCGGGACAGGGGGCTCGGAAAGAAAAACTGTTTTTT.

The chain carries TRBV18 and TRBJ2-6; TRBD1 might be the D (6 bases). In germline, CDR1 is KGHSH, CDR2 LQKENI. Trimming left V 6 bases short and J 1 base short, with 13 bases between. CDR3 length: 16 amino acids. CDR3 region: CASSQDSPSGANVLTF. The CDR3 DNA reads TGTGCCAGCTCCCAGGACAGCCCTTCTGGGGCCAACGTCCTGACTTTC.